This T cell receptor beta chain originates from a study of OX40 agonist ivuxolimab in advanced cancers. Points from the study as a whole: At 0.1 to 3.0 mg/kg, CD4+ and CD8+ blood T cells expanded clonally by week 6.

Remarks on this clone: The target antigen is unknown.

Germline values: CDR1 MGHDK, CDR2 SYGVNS. V lost 6 bases, J lost 2 bases, and 7 bases lay in between. The CDR3 runs 13 residues. Method: immunoSEQ multiplex PCR; TCRdb's copy keeps in-frame clones and lacks some. The sample has about 94,000 clones, approximately 91% seen once. The clonotype originates from an adult with an advanced solid tumor such as melanoma, head and neck, liver or kidney cancer. This sequence joins TRBV25-1 and TRBJ2-2; TRBD1 might be the D (5 bases). The sample consisted of CD4+ or CD8+ T cells sorted from blood, taken in a trial of the OX40 agonist ivuxolimab. CDR3 DNA sequence: TGTGCCAGCAGGACAGTTAACACCGGGGAGCTGTTTTTT. This sequence encodes CASRTVNTGELFF.